This TCR beta chain was observed in a study of cytomegalovirus exposure and HLA in healthy donors (dated by TCRdb to the late 2010s). Regarding the complete study: According to a later analysis, one platform produced both the 120 validation repertoires and the 720 or so repertoires of the first cohort. The study was designed to test whether signatures of past pathogen exposure could be identified by cataloging public T cell receptors. Besides the first cohort of 500 to 700 subjects, a separate validation cohort made up of 120 different subjects was used. To predict cytomegalovirus infection status, the study combined high-throughput TCR immunosequencing, statistical association of individual TCRs with disease status, and machine learning.

Receptors were amplified or captured by the immunoSEQ multiplex PCR assay. Under the source paper's analysis protocol: A statistical classification framework was developed to diagnose cytomegalovirus status using the catalog of TCR beta chain sequences. TCRdb took this table from immuneACCESS and kept in-frame rearrangements with V and J called. Such tables lack part of the clones; where checked against another copy, unresolved V genes explain under half of the gap, and the rest is unexplained. That table gives V, J and clone size, and the DNA gave D and trimming. For this sample the table gives about 190,000 clones, of which 84% were detected only once. Of the sample, less than 8.5% is held by the ten largest clones. Overall study outcomes, separate from this receptor: All 120 or so repertoires were used to score co-occurrence in the validation cohort in a later analysis, because that analysis had no HLA typing for the cohort. It was suggested by the authors that the approach could potentially be generalized to other disease states and immunological phenotypes. The classifier was reported to diagnose cytomegalovirus status with high specificity and sensitivity in both the original cohort and the validation cohort. Of the cluster scores, 85% to 95% were above 0 in a later analysis, which found that TCRs clustered in the first cohort also tended to co-occur in the 95 to 150 validation repertoires. Most TCR sequences were seen in very few donors, while some public TCRs were found in many individuals. The study listed 150 to 200 TCR beta chains as associated with cytomegalovirus. Three of the identified cytomegalovirus-associated TCR beta chains were confirmed in vitro to be specific for cytomegalovirus antigens.

The donors belonged to the validation cohort of about 110 subjects, which was separate from the approximately 700-subject first cohort. From the cysteine up to the phenylalanine, the CDR3 has a length of 19 residues. The sequence is cut down to CDR3 DNA, 57 bases in frame from base 1. According to the germline V gene, CDR1 reads SGHVS and CDR2 reads FQNEAQ. Between the V and J ends, shortened by 0 bases and 0 bases respectively, the junction contains 18 bases. To note about this clone: Its antigen is still unknown. Per-base quality was not reported, and no clone a single base away is much larger than it.

The V and J segments used are TRBV7-8 and TRBJ2-1, and the D gene may be TRBD2, 6 bases matching. Sequenced input: PBMCs. The TCR comes from a man between 18 and 29 years old in good health and CMV-seropositive. In nucleotides, the sequence is TGTGCCAGCAGCTTAGCTTCGGTGTCGGGACTCTTCTCCTACAATGAGCAGTTCTTC. It translates as CASSLASVSGLFSYNEQFF.